Reported below is one T cell receptor beta chain. The ends lost 1 base at V and 0 bases at J; junction bases unmatched: 5. The CDR3 sequence is 17 residues long. CDR1 is MNHNS, CDR2 SASEGT, per germline. This sample was taken from a study of blood T cell repertoires in COVID-19. Looking at the study overall: Collection of acute and convalescent COVID-19 samples took place in the United States, Italy and Spain. PBMCs, B-cell-depleted T cells, or T cells provided the cDNA or gDNA that made up the material.

Sequenced by immunoSEQ multiplex PCR; TCRdb stores in-frame clones only, minus some. This sample yields tens of thousands of clones, of which roughly 90% are seen a single time; about 1.2% belongs to the top ten. The origin of this receptor is a man in his sixties with acute or convalescent COVID-19. This sequence joins TRBV6-1 and TRBJ2-2, with TRBD1 matching 7 bases. The source material was peripheral blood. The CDR3 loop reads CASSEGSGTANTGELFF. CDR3 bases: TGTGCCAGCAGTGAAGGATCCGGGACAGCGAACACCGGGGAGCTGTTTTTT.